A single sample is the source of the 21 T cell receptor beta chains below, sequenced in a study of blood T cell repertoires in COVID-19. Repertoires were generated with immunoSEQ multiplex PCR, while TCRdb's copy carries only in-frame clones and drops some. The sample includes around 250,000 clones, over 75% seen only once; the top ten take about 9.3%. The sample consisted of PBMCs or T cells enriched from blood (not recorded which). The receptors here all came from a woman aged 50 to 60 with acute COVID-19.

The CDR3 bases are TGCGCCAGCAGCTTGGTGGCAGGGCATGAAGCTTTCTTT. This codes for CASSLVAGHEAFF. This chain connects TRBV5-1 to TRBJ1-1, with a possible D match to TRBD1 (5 bases). CDR1 is SGHRS and CDR2 is YFSETQ in the germline V gene. The CDR3 covers 13 residues. With 0 bases removed from V and 7 bases from J, the gap between germline ends came to 10 bases. Together with reference TRBV5-1 and TRBJ1-1, the CDR3 gives the full variable domain: KAGVTQTPRYLIKTRGQQVTLSCSPISGHRSVSWYQQTPGQGLQFLFEYFSETQRNKGNFPGRFSGRQFSNSRSEMNVSTLELGDSALYLCASSLVAGHEAFFGQGTRLTVV.

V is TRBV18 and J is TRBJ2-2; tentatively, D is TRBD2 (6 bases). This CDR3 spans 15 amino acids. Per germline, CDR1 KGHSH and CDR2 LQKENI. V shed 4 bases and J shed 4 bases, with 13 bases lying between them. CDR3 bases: TGTGCCAGCTCACTGTACGGGGGACCCACCGGGGAGCTGTTTTTT. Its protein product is CASSLYGGPTGELFF.

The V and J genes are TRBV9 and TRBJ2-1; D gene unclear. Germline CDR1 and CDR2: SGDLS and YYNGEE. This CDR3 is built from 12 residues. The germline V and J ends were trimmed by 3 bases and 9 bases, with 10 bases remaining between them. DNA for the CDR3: TGTGCCAGCAGCGGGTCTATATCTGAGCAGTTCTTC. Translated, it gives CASSGSISEQFF.

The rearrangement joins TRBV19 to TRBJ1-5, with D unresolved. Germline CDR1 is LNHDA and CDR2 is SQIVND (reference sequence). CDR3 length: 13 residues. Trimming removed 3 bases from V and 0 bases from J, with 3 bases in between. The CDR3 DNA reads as TGTGCCAGTAGTATTAGTAGCAATCAGCCCCAGCATTTT. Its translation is CASSISSNQPQHF.

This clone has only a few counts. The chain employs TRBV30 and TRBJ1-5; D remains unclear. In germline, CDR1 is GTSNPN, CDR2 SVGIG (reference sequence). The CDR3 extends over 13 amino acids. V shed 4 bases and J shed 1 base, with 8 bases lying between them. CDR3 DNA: TGTGCCTGGACCGCGGGAAGCAATCAGCCCCAGCATTTT. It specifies CAWTAGSNQPQHF.

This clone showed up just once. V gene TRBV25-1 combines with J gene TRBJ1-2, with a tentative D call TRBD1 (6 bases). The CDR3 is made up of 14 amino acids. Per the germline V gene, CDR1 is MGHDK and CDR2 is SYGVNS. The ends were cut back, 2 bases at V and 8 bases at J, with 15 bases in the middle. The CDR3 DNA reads TGTGCCAGCAGTGAAACAGGGCGCGGGAGGGGCTACACCTTC. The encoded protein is CASSETGRGRGYTF.

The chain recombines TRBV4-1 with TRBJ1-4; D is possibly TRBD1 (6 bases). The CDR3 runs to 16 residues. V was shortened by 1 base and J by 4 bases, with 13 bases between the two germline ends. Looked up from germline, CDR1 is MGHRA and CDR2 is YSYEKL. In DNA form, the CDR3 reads TGCGCCAGCAGCCAAGTCGTCGACAGGTTTAATGAAAAACTGTTTTTT. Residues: CASSQVVDRFNEKLFF.

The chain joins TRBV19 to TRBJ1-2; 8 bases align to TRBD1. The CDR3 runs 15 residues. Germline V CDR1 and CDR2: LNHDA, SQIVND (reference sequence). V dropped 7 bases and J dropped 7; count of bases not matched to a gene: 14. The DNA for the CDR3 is TGTGCCAGTATAGGATCTGCCAGGGGGCTCGGTGGCTACACCTTC. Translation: CASIGSARGLGGYTF. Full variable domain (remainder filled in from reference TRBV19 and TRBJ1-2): DGGITQSPKYLFRKEGQNVTLSCEQNLNHDAMYWYRQDPGQGLRLIYYSQIVNDFQKGDIAEGYSVSREKKESFPLTVTSAQKNPTAFYLCASIGSARGLGGYTFGSGTRLTVV.

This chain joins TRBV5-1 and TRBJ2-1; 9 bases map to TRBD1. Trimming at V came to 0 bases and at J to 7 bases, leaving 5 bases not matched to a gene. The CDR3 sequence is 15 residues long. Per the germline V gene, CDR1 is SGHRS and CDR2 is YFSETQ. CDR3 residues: CASSLAVGQGNEQFF. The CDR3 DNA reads TGCGCCAGCAGCTTGGCGGTAGGACAGGGGAATGAGCAGTTCTTC. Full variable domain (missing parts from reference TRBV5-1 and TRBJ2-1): KAGVTQTPRYLIKTRGQQVTLSCSPISGHRSVSWYQQTPGQGLQFLFEYFSETQRNKGNFPGRFSGRQFSNSRSEMNVSTLELGDSALYLCASSLAVGQGNEQFFGPGTRLTVL.

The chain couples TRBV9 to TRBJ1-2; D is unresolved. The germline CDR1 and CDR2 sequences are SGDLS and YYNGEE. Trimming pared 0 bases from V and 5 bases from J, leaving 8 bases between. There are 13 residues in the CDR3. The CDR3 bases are TGTGCCAGCAGCGTAGGGCAGGAATATGGCTACACCTTC. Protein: CASSVGQEYGYTF. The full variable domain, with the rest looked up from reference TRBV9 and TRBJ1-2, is DSGVTQTPKHLITATGQRVTLRCSPRSGDLSVYWYQQSLDQGLQFLIQYYNGEERAKGNILERFSAQQFPDLHSELNLSSLELGDSALYFCASSVGQEYGYTFGSGTRLTVV.

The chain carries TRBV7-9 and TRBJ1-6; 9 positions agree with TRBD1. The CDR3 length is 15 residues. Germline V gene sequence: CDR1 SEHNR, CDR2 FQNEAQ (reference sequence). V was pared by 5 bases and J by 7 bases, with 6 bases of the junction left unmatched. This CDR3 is CASSRTGTGNSPLHF. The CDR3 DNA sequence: TGTGCCAGCAGCCGAACCGGGACAGGGAATTCACCCCTCCACTTT.

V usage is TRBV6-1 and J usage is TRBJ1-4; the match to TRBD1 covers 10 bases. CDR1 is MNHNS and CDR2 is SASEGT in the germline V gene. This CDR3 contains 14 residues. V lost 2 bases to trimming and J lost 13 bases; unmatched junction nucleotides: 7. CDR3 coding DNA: TGTGCCAGCAGTGAAAGCCACCGGACAGGGGGACTGTTTTTT. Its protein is CASSESHRTGGLFF.

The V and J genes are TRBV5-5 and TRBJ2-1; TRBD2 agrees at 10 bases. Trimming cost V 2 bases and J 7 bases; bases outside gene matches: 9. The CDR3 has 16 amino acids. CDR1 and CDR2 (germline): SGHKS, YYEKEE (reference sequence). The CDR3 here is CASSFQASGGENEQFF. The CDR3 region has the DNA TGTGCCAGCAGCTTCCAAGCTAGCGGGGGAGAGAATGAGCAGTTCTTC.

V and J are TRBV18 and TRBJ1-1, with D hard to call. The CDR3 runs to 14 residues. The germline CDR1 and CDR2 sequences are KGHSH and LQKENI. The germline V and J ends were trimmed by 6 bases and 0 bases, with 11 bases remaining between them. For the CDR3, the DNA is TGTGCCAGCTCTCCCGAACAAGTGAACACTGAAGCTTTCTTT. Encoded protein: CASSPEQVNTEAFF.

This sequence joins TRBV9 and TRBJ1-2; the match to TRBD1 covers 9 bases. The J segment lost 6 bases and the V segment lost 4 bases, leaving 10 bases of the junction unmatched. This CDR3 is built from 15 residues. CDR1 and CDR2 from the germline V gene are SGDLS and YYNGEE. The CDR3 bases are TGTGCCAGCAGCCCGGGACAGGGCCAAAAAAATGGCTACACCTTC. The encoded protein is CASSPGQGQKNGYTF.

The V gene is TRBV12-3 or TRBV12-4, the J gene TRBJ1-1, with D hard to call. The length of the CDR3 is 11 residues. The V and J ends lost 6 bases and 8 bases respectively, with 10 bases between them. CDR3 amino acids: CASSVGGEAFF. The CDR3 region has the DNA TGTGCCAGCAGCGTTGGAGGCGAAGCTTTCTTT.

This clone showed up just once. CDR3 bases: TGCGCCAGCAGCTTGGGGACTGCAGGGGGCAGGGCCGGGGAGCTGTTTTTT. Amino acids: CASSLGTAGGRAGELFF. The chain employs TRBV5-1 and TRBJ2-2; 8 positions match TRBD1. The CDR3 has 17 amino acids. After removal of 0 bases from V and 6 bases from J, the junction contained 10 bases not matched to a gene. Germline V lookup: CDR1 SGHRS, CDR2 YFSETQ.

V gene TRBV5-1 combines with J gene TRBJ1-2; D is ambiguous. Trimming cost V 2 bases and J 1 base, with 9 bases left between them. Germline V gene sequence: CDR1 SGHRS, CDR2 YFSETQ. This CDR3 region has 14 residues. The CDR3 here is CASSLTEYNYGYTF. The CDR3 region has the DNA TGCGCCAGCAGCTTAACAGAATATAACTATGGCTACACCTTC.

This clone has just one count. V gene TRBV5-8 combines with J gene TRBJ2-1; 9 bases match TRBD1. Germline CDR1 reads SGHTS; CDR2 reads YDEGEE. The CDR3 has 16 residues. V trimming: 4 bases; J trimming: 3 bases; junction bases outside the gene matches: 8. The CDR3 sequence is CASSLDGTGNYNEQFF. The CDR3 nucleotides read TGTGCCAGCAGCCTGGACGGGACAGGGAACTACAATGAGCAGTTCTTC.

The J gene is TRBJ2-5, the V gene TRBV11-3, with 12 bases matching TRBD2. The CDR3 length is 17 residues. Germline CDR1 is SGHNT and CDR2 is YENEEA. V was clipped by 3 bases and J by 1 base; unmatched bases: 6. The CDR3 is CASSLGTSGRTQETQYF. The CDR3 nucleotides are TGTGCCAGCAGCTTGGGTACTAGCGGGAGGACCCAAGAGACCCAGTACTTC.

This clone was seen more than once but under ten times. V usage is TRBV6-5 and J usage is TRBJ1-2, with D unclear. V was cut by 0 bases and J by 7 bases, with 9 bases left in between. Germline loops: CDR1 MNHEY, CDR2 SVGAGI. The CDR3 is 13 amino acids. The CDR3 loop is CASSYSRGSGYTF. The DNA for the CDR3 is TGTGCCAGCAGTTACTCGAGAGGAAGTGGCTACACCTTC.